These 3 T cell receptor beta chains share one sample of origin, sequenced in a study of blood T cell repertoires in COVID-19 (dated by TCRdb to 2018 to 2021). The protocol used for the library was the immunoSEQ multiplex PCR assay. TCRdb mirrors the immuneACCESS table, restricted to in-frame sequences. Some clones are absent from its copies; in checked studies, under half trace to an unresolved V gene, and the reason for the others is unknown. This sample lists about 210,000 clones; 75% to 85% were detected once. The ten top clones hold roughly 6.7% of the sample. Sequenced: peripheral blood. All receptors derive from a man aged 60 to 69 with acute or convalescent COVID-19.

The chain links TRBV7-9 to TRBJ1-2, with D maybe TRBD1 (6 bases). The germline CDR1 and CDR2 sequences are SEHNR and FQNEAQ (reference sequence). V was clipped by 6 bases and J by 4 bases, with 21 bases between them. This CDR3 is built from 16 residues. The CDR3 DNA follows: TGTGCCAGCAGTTCAGGCCCGTCGACAGGTGGCTATGGCTACACCTTC. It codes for CASSSGPSTGGYGYTF.

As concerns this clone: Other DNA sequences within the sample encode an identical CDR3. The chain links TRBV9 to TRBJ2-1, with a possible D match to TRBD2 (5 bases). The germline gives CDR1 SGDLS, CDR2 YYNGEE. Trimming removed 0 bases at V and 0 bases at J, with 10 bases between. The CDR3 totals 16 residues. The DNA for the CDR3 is TGTGCCAGCAGCGTAGGGAGCGGAAGCTCCTACAATGAGCAGTTCTTC. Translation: CASSVGSGSSYNEQFF.

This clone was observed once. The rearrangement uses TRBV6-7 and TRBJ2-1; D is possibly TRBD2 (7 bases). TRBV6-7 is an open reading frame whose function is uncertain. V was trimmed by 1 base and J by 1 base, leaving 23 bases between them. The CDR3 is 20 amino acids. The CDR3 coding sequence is TGTGCCAGCAGTTACTTTTTGGGGGCCTGGGCGGGAGCTTCCTACAATGAGCAGTTCTTC. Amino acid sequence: CASSYFLGAWAGASYNEQFF.